This TCR beta chain was sequenced in a study of cytomegalovirus exposure and HLA in healthy donors. The PCR employed 60 Vbeta primers together with 13 Jbeta primers. The repertoire was sequenced with immunoSEQ multiplex PCR; TCRdb's copy has only in-frame clones and lacks some. This sample carries more than 60,000 clones, 70% to 85% of them seen once, and the ten largest clones take just under 3%. The study's findings and limits: Data from an earlier analysis indicated that most TCR beta V segments were productive either about 87% or about 30% of the time.

About this clone: What it binds is not known.

The CDR3 sequence is 14 residues long. The V end was cut by 1 base, the J end by 2 bases, with 8 bases between. Germline-derived CDR1 and CDR2 are SGHAT and FQNNGV. The clonotype was recovered from a woman in her twenties or thirties in good health and CMV-seronegative. V usage is TRBV11-2 and J usage is TRBJ1-2, with D tentatively TRBD1 (6 bases). Input material: PBMCs. The DNA for the CDR3 is TGTGCCAGCAGCTTAGCTGGGGGCAACTATGGCTACACCTTC. This sequence encodes CASSLAGGNYGYTF.